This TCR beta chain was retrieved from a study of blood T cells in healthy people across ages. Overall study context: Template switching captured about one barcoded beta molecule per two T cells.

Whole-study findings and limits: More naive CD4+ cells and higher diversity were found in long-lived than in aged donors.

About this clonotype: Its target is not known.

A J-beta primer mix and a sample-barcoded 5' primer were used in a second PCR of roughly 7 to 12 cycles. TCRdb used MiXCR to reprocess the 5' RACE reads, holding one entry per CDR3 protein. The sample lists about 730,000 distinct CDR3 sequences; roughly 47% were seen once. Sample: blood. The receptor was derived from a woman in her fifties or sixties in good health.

CDR3 in amino acids: CASSRITGRAFF. The CDR3, as DNA: TGTGCCAGCAGCCGCATCACGGGGAGGGCTTTCTTT. The rearrangement joins TRBV12-3 or TRBV12-4 to TRBJ1-1; D uncertain. The CDR3 loop spans 12 amino acids. V was trimmed by 6 bases and J by 11 bases, leaving 16 bases between them.